Presented here are 19 T cell receptor beta chains from one specimen sequenced in a study of blood T cell repertoires in COVID-19. Clones were read by immunoSEQ multiplex PCR, and TCRdb kept only the in-frame ones, dropping some. The repertoire includes approximately 52,000 clones, roughly 90% of them detected once, and 1.3% sits in the top ten. The material sequenced was peripheral blood. The receptors shown here come from a man aged 60-69 years with acute or convalescent COVID-19.

The V gene is TRBV4-2, the J gene TRBJ2-7; weak D call: TRBD2 (6 bases). V was cut by 4 bases and J by 3 bases, with 16 bases left in between. The germline CDR1 and CDR2 sequences are LGHNA and YNFKEQ. CDR3 length equals 15 residues. This chain's CDR3 is CASSPRWGELYEQYF. For the CDR3, the DNA is TGTGCCAGCAGCCCACGTTGGGGGGAGCTCTACGAGCAGTACTTC.

The V gene is TRBV13, the J gene TRBJ1-1; possibly TRBD1 for D (6 bases). The CDR3 is 15 amino acids. From germline, CDR1 is PRHDT and CDR2 FYEKMQ (reference sequence). Trimming took off 5 bases at V and 4 bases at J, with 17 bases between the two ends. This CDR3 reads CASSPEGGAGTEAFF. In DNA form, the CDR3 reads TGTGCCAGCAGCCCGGAGGGGGGGGCTGGCACTGAAGCTTTCTTT.

J is TRBJ1-1 and V is TRBV27, with D perhaps matching TRBD1 (6 bases). Trimming removed 5 bases from V and 3 bases from J, with 13 bases in between. The CDR3 is 14 residues long. The germline V gene encodes CDR1 MNHEY and CDR2 SMNVEV (reference sequence). The CDR3, as DNA: TGTGCCAGCAGTCAAGGGGGAGTGGACACTGAAGCTTTCTTT. Translating gives CASSQGGVDTEAFF.

The rearrangement uses TRBV10-3 and TRBJ1-1; 9 bases are shared with TRBD1. V shed 4 bases, J shed 11 bases, and the junction held 5 bases outside the gene matches. The length of the CDR3 is 12 residues. Germline CDR1 is ENHRY and CDR2 is SYGVKD. For the CDR3, the DNA is TGTGCCATCAGTGGTTTACAGGGGGCGGCTTTCTTT. Protein sequence: CAISGLQGAAFF.

V usage is TRBV7-9 and J usage is TRBJ2-3; TRBD1 agrees at 9 bases. The V gene end was trimmed by 6 bases and the J gene end by 4 bases; junction bases not matched to a gene: 8. CDR3 size: 15 residues. Germline V gene sequence: CDR1 SEHNR, CDR2 FQNEAQ (reference sequence). In nucleotides, the CDR3 is TGTGCCAGCAGGGCCGGGACAGGGTCAGCAGATACGCAGTATTTT. This encodes CASRAGTGSADTQYF.

The chain employs TRBV25-1 and TRBJ2-7, with TRBD1 matching 11 bases. This CDR3 is built from 15 residues. J was trimmed by 4 bases and V by 6 bases; bases with no gene match: 8. CDR1 is MGHDK and CDR2 is SYGVNS in the germline V gene. CDR3 sequence reads: CASRDTGTGGYEQYF. DNA of the CDR3: TGTGCCAGCAGGGACACCGGGACAGGGGGATACGAGCAGTACTTC.

The chain is built from TRBV19 and TRBJ1-2, with 7 bases lining up with TRBD1. After removal of 7 bases from V and 7 bases from J, the junction contained 9 bases not matched to a gene. Germline loops: CDR1 LNHDA, CDR2 SQIVND (reference sequence). The CDR3 spans 13 residues. The CDR3 DNA follows: TGTGCCAGTAAAGACGAGGGGGCTGGTGGCTACACCTTC. Its protein is CASKDEGAGGYTF.

The gene calls are TRBV18 and TRBJ1-1, with a possible D match to TRBD1 (5 bases). Germline V lookup: CDR1 KGHSH, CDR2 LQKENI. V was cut by 2 bases and J by 0 bases, with 13 bases left in between. The CDR3 has 16 residues. CDR3 in amino acids: CASSPIQVDMNTEAFF. The DNA of the CDR3 is TGTGCCAGCTCACCAATACAGGTCGACATGAACACTGAAGCTTTCTTT.

The rearrangement joins TRBV5-5 to TRBJ2-7, with 9 bases aligning to TRBD1. CDR1 is SGHKS and CDR2 is YYEKEE in the germline V gene (reference sequence). V was clipped by 4 bases and J by 6 bases; unmatched bases: 8. This CDR3 is built from 14 residues. The CDR3 DNA is TGTGCCAGCAGCCCCGGGACAGGGAACTCCGAGCAGTACTTC. Its protein product is CASSPGTGNSEQYF. Based on the CDR3 plus reference TRBV5-5 and TRBJ2-7, the full variable domain is DAGVTQSPTHLIKTRGQQVTLRCSPISGHKSVSWYQQVLGQGPQFIFQYYEKEERGRGNFPDRFSARQFPNYSSELNVNALLLGDSALYLCASSPGTGNSEQYFGPGTRLTVT.

This clone was seen once. The rearrangement joins TRBV11-2 to TRBJ1-1; D is unclear. Between the trimmed V and J ends, which lost 4 bases and 5 bases, there was a span of 5 bases. The CDR3 is 11 amino acids. Germline V lookup: CDR1 SGHAT, CDR2 FQNNGV. This CDR3 reads CASSSSTEAFF. DNA of the CDR3: TGTGCCAGCAGCTCCTCGACTGAAGCTTTCTTT.

The genes are TRBV15 and TRBJ1-2; D remains ambiguous. Germline V gene lookup returns CDR1 LNHNV and CDR2 YYDKDF (reference sequence). The V end lost 1 base, the J end lost 4 bases, and 13 bases lay between the germline ends. The CDR3 has 15 amino acids. The chain's CDR3 is CATSRGHVDTYGYTF. CDR3 coding DNA: TGTGCCACCAGCAGAGGACACGTAGACACCTATGGCTACACCTTC.

This chain connects TRBV4-2 to TRBJ2-3; 8 bases line up with TRBD2. This CDR3 has 16 amino acids. Germline V gene lookup returns CDR1 LGHNA and CDR2 YNFKEQ. V shed 4 bases and J 1 base; nucleotides not matched to a gene: 7. The CDR3 DNA sequence: TGTGCCAGCAGCCCGCGGCTTAGCGGGGGCACAGATACGCAGTATTTT. The encoded protein is CASSPRLSGGTDTQYF.

The chain's CDR3 is CASSSYTEAFF. DNA for the CDR3: TGTGCCAGCAGCTCGTACACTGAAGCTTTCTTT. The chain has TRBV5-6 and TRBJ1-1; D remains ambiguous. V was trimmed by 3 bases and J by 3 bases, leaving 3 bases between them. CDR1 SGHDT and CDR2 YYEEEE come from the germline V gene. The length of the CDR3 is 11 residues.

The rearrangement links TRBV11-2 to TRBJ1-6; no firm D call. CDR3 length: 13 residues. Trimming stripped 1 base from V and 7 bases from J, with 5 bases between. Germline V gene lookup returns CDR1 SGHAT and CDR2 FQNNGV. For the CDR3, the DNA is TGTGCCAGCAGCTTAGGCGGGAATTCACCCCTCCACTTT. Translation: CASSLGGNSPLHF. Together with reference TRBV11-2 and TRBJ1-6, the CDR3 gives the full variable domain: EAGVAQSPRYKIIEKRQSVAFWCNPISGHATLYWYQQILGQGPKLLIQFQNNGVVDDSQLPKDRFSAERLKGVDSTLKIQPAKLEDSAVYLCASSLGGNSPLHFGNGTRLTVT.

This chain connects TRBV7-6 to TRBJ2-1; D possibly corresponds to TRBD2 (5 bases). V was clipped by 1 base and J by 0 bases, with 7 bases between them. Germline values: CDR1 SGHVS, CDR2 FNYEAQ. The CDR3 spans 15 residues. The CDR3 DNA is TGTGCCAGCAGCTTAGGCGAGGGCTCCTACAATGAGCAGTTCTTC. Translation: CASSLGEGSYNEQFF.

The chain has TRBV6-5 and TRBJ1-2, with D hard to call. The V gene's germline CDR1 is MNHEY and CDR2 SVGAGI. The length of the CDR3 is 12 residues. V lost 6 bases, J lost 1 base, and 6 bases lay in between. The CDR3 nucleotides read TGTGCCAGCAGGGCGGGTAACTATGGCTACACCTTC. Translated, it gives CASRAGNYGYTF.

The sample holds one count of this clone. The chain combines TRBV28 with TRBJ2-7, with 7 bases identical to TRBD1. Germline loops: CDR1 MDHEN, CDR2 SYDVKM. This CDR3 is built from 13 residues. V lost 6 bases to trimming and J lost 6 bases; unmatched junction nucleotides: 8. CDR3 sequence (DNA): TGTGCCAGCAGCCGACAGGGAGTGGGCGAGCAGTACTTC. Protein sequence: CASSRQGVGEQYF.

This clone has just one count. V and J are TRBV14 and TRBJ1-4, with 7 bases aligning to TRBD1. After removal of 0 bases from V and 5 bases from J, the junction contained 24 bases not matched to a gene. The CDR3 has 22 amino acids. Per the germline V gene, CDR1 is SGHDN and CDR2 is FVKESK. The CDR3 DNA reads as TGTGCCAGCAGCCAAGATCTTCCCAGGGGGACGCGGAACGCTAGAGCGAATGAAAAACTGTTTTTT. This sequence encodes CASSQDLPRGTRNARANEKLFF.

The V and J genes are TRBV28 and TRBJ1-1, with 8 positions matching TRBD1. The CDR3 has 13 amino acids. J was trimmed by 4 bases and V by 5 bases; bases with no gene match: 3. From germline, CDR1 is MDHEN and CDR2 SYDVKM. Here the CDR3 reads CASSLDRGTEAFF. CDR3 nucleotide sequence: TGTGCCAGCAGTCTTGACAGGGGCACTGAAGCTTTCTTT.